This T cell receptor beta chain emerged from a study of CD8 T cells in ankylosing spondylitis. A quantitative 5'-RACE method, one with molecular barcodes, was used to make TCR beta libraries. From the 5' RACE reads, TCRdb called clonotypes with MiXCR, one entry per CDR3 protein. The sample comprises about 39,000 distinct CDR3 sequences, over 9% of which are singletons, and around 16% rests with the top ten. Trimming removed 3 bases from V and 3 bases from J; junction bases left unmatched: 6. The germline CDR1 and CDR2 sequences are SGDLS and YYNGEE. The CDR3 is made up of 16 amino acids. This clonotype occurred many times.

The sequenced material came from blood, either unsorted or a sorted T cell fraction (not recorded which). This sequence was found in a male donor with ankylosing spondylitis or in good health (not recorded which). The chain links TRBV9 to TRBJ2-3; the match to TRBD2 covers 11 bases. CDR3 DNA: TGTGCCAGCAGCGCCTTAGCGGGAGGGCGAACAGATACGCAGTATTTT. Its protein is CASSALAGGRTDTQYF.